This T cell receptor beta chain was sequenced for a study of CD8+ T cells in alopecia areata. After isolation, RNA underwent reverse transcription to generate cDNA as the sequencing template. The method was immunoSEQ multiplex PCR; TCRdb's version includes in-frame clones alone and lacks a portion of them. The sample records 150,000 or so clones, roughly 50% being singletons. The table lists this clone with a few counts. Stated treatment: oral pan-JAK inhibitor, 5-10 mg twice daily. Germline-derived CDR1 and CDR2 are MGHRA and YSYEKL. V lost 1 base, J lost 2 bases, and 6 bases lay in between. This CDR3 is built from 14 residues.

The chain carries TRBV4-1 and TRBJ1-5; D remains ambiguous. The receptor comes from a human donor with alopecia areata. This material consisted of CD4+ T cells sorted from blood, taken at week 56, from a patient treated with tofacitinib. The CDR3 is CASSQVGGNQPQHF. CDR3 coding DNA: TGCGCCAGCAGCCAAGTTGGGGGCAATCAGCCCCAGCATTTT.